This T cell receptor beta chain originates from a study of vaccination effects on CD4 cells after COVID-19. Note on this clone: Its antigen remains unknown.

Overall study findings and caveats: Of the vaccine-induced clones from healthy vaccinees, merely 1 of 255 recognized common cold coronaviruses as well.

Before any sequencing was done, the ViraFEST assay used viral peptide pools to expand antigen-specific CD4+ T cells. Upon completion of approximately ten days in culture, CD4+ T cells were isolated. PBMC cultures contained about 2 million cells per well, about 11 IU/ml IL-2 and roughly 9.4 ug/ml peptides. Some clones are missing from TCRdb's copy, which holds only in-frame ones; the method was immunoSEQ multiplex PCR. This sample yields around 83,000 clones, of which 74% are seen a single time; approximately 1.9% belongs to the top ten. This sequence was found in a human donor who received a COVID-19 vaccine. The material sequenced was CD4+ T cells from PBMCs cultured with HCoV-229E spike peptides, taken before COVID-19 vaccination.

DNA for the CDR3: TGTGCCAGCAGCCTCTACATCGGCAATCAGCCCCAGCATTTT. As protein: CASSLYIGNQPQHF. This chain uses TRBV3-1 (or the pseudogene TRBV3-2) with TRBJ1-5; D is uncertain. The V end was cut by 4 bases, the J end by 2 bases, with 9 bases between. CDR3 length: 14 residues. Germline values: CDR1 LGHDT, CDR2 YNNKEL (reference sequence).